The clone carrying this TCR beta chain was recorded at least ten times. TCRdb re-called the RT-PCR reads with MiXCR, one entry per CDR3 protein. The sample records 150,000 to 200,000 distinct CDR3 sequences, approximately 12% being singletons. This CDR3 has 14 residues. In germline, CDR1 is KGHDR, CDR2 SFDVKD. With 0 bases removed from V and 3 bases from J, the gap between germline ends came to 4 bases. The sample originates from a study of response to subunit inactivated influenza vaccine. These data were likewise used in another study, on T cells expressing NK-cell markers. That work contributes: It was by 5'RACE template switching with UMIs that TCR beta cDNA was made. The authors derived TCR beta repertoires from sorted CD3+CD56+NKG2C+, CD3+CD56+NKG2C- and CD3+CD56-NKG2C+ T cells. Among the eight sequenced donors, seven tested HCMV-seropositive and one tested seronegative. With an anti-gamma-delta TCR antibody, sorting in several experiments was kept to alpha-beta TCR T cells. For four donors, these clonotypes were likewise the leading ones in the CD3+CD56-NKG2C+ fraction.

The genes are TRBV24-1 and TRBJ2-2, with D unresolved. Sequencing used CD8+ T cells sorted from PBMCs, obtained about 13 days after vaccination. The TCR sequence derives from a man in his fifties who received an inactivated influenza vaccine. CDR3 bases: TGTGCCACCAGTGATTTGTTCGACACCGGGGAGCTGTTTTTT. It specifies CATSDLFDTGELFF.